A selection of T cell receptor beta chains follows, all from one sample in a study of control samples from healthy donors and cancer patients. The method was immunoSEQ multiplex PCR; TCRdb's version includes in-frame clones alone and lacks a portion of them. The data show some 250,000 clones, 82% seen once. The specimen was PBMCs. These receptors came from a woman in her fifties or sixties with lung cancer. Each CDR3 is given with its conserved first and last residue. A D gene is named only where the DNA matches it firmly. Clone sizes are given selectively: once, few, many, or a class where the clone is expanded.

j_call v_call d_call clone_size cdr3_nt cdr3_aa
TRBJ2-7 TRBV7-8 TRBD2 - TGTGCCAGCAGCCGGTCGGCGGGAGGCTACGAGCAGTACTTC CASSRSAGGYEQYF
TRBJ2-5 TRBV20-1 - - TGCAGTGCGATGCAAGAGACCCAGTACTTC CSAMQETQYF
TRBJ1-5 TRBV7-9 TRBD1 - TGTGCCAGCAGCCCGGGACAGGGAGATAGCAATCAGCCCCAGCATTTT CASSPGQGDSNQPQHF
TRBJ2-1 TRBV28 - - TGTGCCAGCAGTTTAGGCGGAGAAGGCGATGAGCAGTTCTTC CASSLGGEGDEQFF
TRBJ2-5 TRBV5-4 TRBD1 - TGTGCCAGCAGCTCCGGGACAGGGGAGACCCAGTACTTC CASSSGTGETQYF
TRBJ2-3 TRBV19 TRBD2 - TGTGCCAGTAGTCAGCGGGGCCGCACAGATACGCAGTATTTT CASSQRGRTDTQYF
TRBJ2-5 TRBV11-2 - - TGTGCCAGCTCAATTAGCGGTCGGTACCAAGAGACCCAGTACTTC CASSISGRYQETQYF
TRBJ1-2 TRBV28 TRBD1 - TGTGCCAGCAGTCCCGGACAGGGGACAGATGGCTACACCTTC CASSPGQGTDGYTF
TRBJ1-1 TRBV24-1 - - TGTGCCACCACAGCATCAACACGGACGGCTGAAGCTTTCTTT CATTASTRTAEAFF
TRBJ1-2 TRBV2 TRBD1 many TGTGCCAGCAGTGAAGGGACAGGGTTGAGGGGCTACACCTTC CASSEGTGLRGYTF
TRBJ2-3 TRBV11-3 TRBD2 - TGTGCCAGCAGCCCAGGACTAGCGGGGGGGCTGGATACGCAGTATTTT CASSPGLAGGLDTQYF
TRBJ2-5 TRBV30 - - TGTGCCCGGGGACCTAGGGAGACCCAGTACTTC CARGPRETQYF
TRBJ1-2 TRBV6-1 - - TGTGCCAGCAGTGAAGTGGGGGCGCGTGGCTACACCTTC CASSEVGARGYTF
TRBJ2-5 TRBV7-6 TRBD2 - TGTGCCAGCAGCTTAGGACTCGGAGGCGGGGGTCAAGAGACCCAGTACTTC CASSLGLGGGGQETQYF
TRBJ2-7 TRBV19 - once TGTGCCACTAAAAGGGCCGCAGGGGGGTCCTACGAGCAGTACTTC CATKRAAGGSYEQYF
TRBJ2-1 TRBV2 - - TGTGCCAGCAAAGAGACTAACTACAATGAGCAGTTCTTC CASKETNYNEQFF
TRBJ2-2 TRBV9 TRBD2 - TGTGCCAGCAGCGTAGGCGTAGCGGGAGACACCGGGGAGCTGTTTTTT CASSVGVAGDTGELFF
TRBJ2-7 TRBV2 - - TGTGCCAGCAGCCCCCTGGGAGAGCAGTACTTC CASSPLGEQYF
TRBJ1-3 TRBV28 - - TGTGCCAGCAAAACGGGAGGGGTCTCTGGAAACACCATATATTTT CASKTGGVSGNTIYF
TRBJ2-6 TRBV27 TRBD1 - TGTGCCAGCAGTCCCAGGGGGTCTGGGGCCAACGTCCTGACTTTC CASSPRGSGANVLTF
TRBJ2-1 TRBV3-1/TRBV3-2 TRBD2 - TGTGCCAGCAGCCGCAGCGGGAGGATACACAATGAGCAGTTCTTC CASSRSGRIHNEQFF
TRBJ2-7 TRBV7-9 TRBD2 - TGTGCCAGCAGCTCAGCTGGACTAGCGGAGCAGTACTTC CASSSAGLAEQYF
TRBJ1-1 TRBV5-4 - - TGTGCCAGCAGGATAGGGACATACACTGAAGCTTTCTTT CASRIGTYTEAFF
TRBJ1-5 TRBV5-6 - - TGTGCCAGCAGCTTGTTTGGGGCAAGTTTTCAGCCCCAGCATTTT CASSLFGASFQPQHF
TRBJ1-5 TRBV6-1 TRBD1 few TGTGCCAGCAGTGAATGGGGACAGCTGGATCAGCCCCAGCATTTT CASSEWGQLDQPQHF
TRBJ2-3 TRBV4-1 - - TGCGCCAGCAGCCAAGGGTCCGGGACGGCCACAGATACGCAGTATTTT CASSQGSGTATDTQYF
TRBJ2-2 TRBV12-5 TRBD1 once TGTGCTAGTGGCACCGGGACAGGGAACACCGGGGAGCTGTTTTTT CASGTGTGNTGELFF